This T cell receptor beta chain was sequenced during a study of T cells in Graves' hyperthyroidism and ophthalmopathy. The CDR3 consists of 17 residues. Unmatched junction bases numbered 7, after V lost 1 base and J lost 4 bases. The V gene's germline CDR1 is KGHDR and CDR2 SFDVKD. On this clonotype itself: Its antigen is undetermined.

Overall study findings and caveats: In the blood, most expanded thyroid clonotypes above 0.001 appeared as well. A median 6.5 months before onset, the model predicted ophthalmopathy. Classification by a 13 V-J model distinguished ophthalmopathy from stable hyperthyroidism.

Researchers amplified the TCR beta CDR3 regions from RNA transcripts. Researchers ran a first-round RT-PCR on the TCR CDR3 using the HTBI primer set. MiXCR was run by TCRdb on the multiplex PCR reads, yielding one entry per CDR3 protein. The repertoire includes 350,000 to 500,000 distinct CDR3 sequences, roughly an eighth of them detected once, and 5.3% sits in the top ten. The sequenced sample was blood. This chain links TRBV24-1 with TRBJ2-3; 10 positions agree with TRBD2. This sequence was found in a woman aged 18-29 years with Graves' hyperthyroidism. The CDR3 sequence is CATSDFSSGRASDTQYF. The CDR3 DNA is TGTGCCACCAGTGATTTCAGCAGCGGGAGGGCATCAGATACGCAGTATTTT.